The clone carrying this T cell receptor beta chain was seen more than once but under ten times. Its target is not known. Authors' analysis steps: Built for papillary thyroid cancer, a distant-metastasis classifier drew on CDR3 differences across clinicopathological groups. TCRdb re-clonotyped the PCR reads via MiXCR. For this entry, the V and J calls and clone size follow TCRdb and not the study's own pipeline. The sample records around 61,000 clones, roughly 29% being singletons. The data were obtained in a study of metastatic and nonmetastatic thyroid tumors. About the research overall: Comparative analysis of repertoires was undertaken across blood and tumor or nodule tissue obtained from malignant and benign thyroid patients. Overall study results and limits: Reportedly, malignant thyroid tumors had significantly higher TCR beta diversity than benign nodules, in blood and tumor.

Trimming removed 0 bases from V and 10 bases from J; junction bases left unmatched: 3. Germline assignment: CDR1 MNHNS and CDR2 SASEGT. This CDR3 is 14 amino acids long. Not a single patient had been given any form of treatment at any point before undergoing thyroid surgery. This chain links TRBV6-1 with TRBJ1-6, with 7 bases that match TRBD1. The sample taken for sequencing was blood. The sequence was obtained from a female donor with papillary thyroid cancer or a benign thyroid nodule (not recorded which). Some clones in this sample may be carry-over from other donors' samples. The CDR3 region is CASSEAAGGSPLHF. CDR3 nucleotide sequence: TGTGCCAGCAGTGAAGCAGCAGGGGGATCACCCCTCCACTTT.